Listed here are 32 T cell receptor beta chains from one sample, sequenced in a study of blood T cell repertoires in COVID-19. Some clones are missing from TCRdb's copy, which holds only in-frame ones; the method was immunoSEQ multiplex PCR. This repertoire shows 25,000 to 35,000 clones, about two thirds found once; its top ten account for approximately 21%. The sample consisted of peripheral blood. The receptors stem from a boy aged 2 to 10 with active or convalescent COVID-19.

The V and J genes are TRBV2 and TRBJ2-1; D gene unclear. Germline V gene lookup returns CDR1 SNHLY and CDR2 FYNNEI. The CDR3 has 16 amino acids. Trimming stripped 0 bases from V and 1 base from J, with 10 bases between. The CDR3 DNA reads TGTGCCAGCAGTGAAGCTGTATCCTTTTCCTACAATGAGCAGTTCTTC. This gives the protein CASSEAVSFSYNEQFF. The full variable domain, rest sourced from reference TRBV2 and TRBJ2-1, is EPEVTQTPSHQVTQMGQEVILRCVPISNHLYFYWYRQILGQKVEFLVSFYNNEISEKSEIFDDQFSVERPDGSNFTLKIRSTKLEDSAMYFCASSEAVSFSYNEQFFGPGTRLTVL.

The chain links TRBV6-5 to TRBJ2-7, with TRBD1 identical over 7 bases. Unmatched junction bases numbered 11, after V lost 6 bases and J lost 6 bases. The CDR3 runs to 14 residues. The germline CDR1 and CDR2 sequences are MNHEY and SVGAGI. CDR3 protein: CASRRTGGNLEQYF. Here the CDR3 DNA reads TGTGCCAGCAGGAGGACAGGCGGTAATCTCGAGCAGTACTTC.

The chain has TRBV27 and TRBJ1-6; no clear D gene. The ends were cut back, 6 bases at V and 3 bases at J, with 18 bases in the middle. Germline CDR1 reads MNHEY; CDR2 reads SMNVEV (reference sequence). The length of the CDR3 is 17 residues. The CDR3 is CASRSLAGSYYNSPLHF. CDR3 DNA sequence: TGTGCCAGCAGATCTCTGGCGGGGAGTTACTATAATTCACCCCTCCACTTT.

The chain employs TRBV21-1 and TRBJ1-6; the D call of TRBD1 is as the table states it, not checked on the DNA. TRBV21-1 is shown as a pseudogene. There are 19 residues in the CDR3. The CDR3 DNA reads as TGTGCCAGCAGCAAATATGGGGGGGACAGGGCCCTCCATAATTCACCCCTCCACTTT. Its protein is CASSKYGGDRALHNSPLHF.

The chain links TRBV28 to TRBJ1-3; 7 bases are a match to TRBD1. The CDR3 extends over 16 amino acids. V shed 5 bases and J 2 bases; nucleotides not matched to a gene: 9. Germline values: CDR1 MDHEN, CDR2 SYDVKM. The CDR3 protein is CASSISYRGTGNTIYF. The CDR3 bases are TGTGCCAGCAGTATTTCATACAGGGGTACTGGAAACACCATATATTTT.

The rearrangement links TRBV19 to TRBJ1-5; D ambiguous. The CDR3 is 16 residues long. V was clipped by 8 bases and J by 2 bases, with 19 bases between them. CDR1 and CDR2 (germline): LNHDA, SQIVND (reference sequence). The CDR3 sequence: CASSRTGVQGNQPQHF. The DNA of the CDR3 is TGTGCCAGTTCTAGAACCGGGGTGCAAGGCAATCAGCCCCAGCATTTT.

The rearrangement uses TRBV7-9 and TRBJ1-1, with a tentative D call TRBD1 (6 bases). Germline V gives CDR1 SEHNR, CDR2 FQNEAQ (reference sequence). The ends were cut back, 1 base at V and 12 bases at J, with 18 bases in the middle. The CDR3 totals 14 residues. CDR3 nucleotide sequence: TGTGCCAGCAGCTTAGAGGGCAGGGGTACTCAAACTTTCTTT. It translates to CASSLEGRGTQTFF.

The V call is TRBV6-7, the J call TRBJ2-5; D remains ambiguous. TRBV6-7 is an ORF, with its function uncertain. Trimming pared 7 bases from V and 3 bases from J, leaving 9 bases between. The CDR3 is 12 residues long. This CDR3 reads CASNVSEETQYF. CDR3 bases: TGTGCCAGCAATGTCAGCGAAGAGACCCAGTACTTC.

The chain employs TRBV5-1 and TRBJ2-5; 9 positions match TRBD2. The CDR3 loop spans 17 amino acids. CDR1 is SGHRS and CDR2 is YFSETQ in the germline V gene. V was pared by 6 bases and J by 5 bases, with 17 bases of the junction left unmatched. CDR3 amino acids: CASNPLKAGGPGETQYF. For the CDR3, the DNA is TGCGCCAGCAATCCGCTCAAGGCGGGAGGGCCGGGGGAGACCCAGTACTTC.

The chain combines TRBV6-5 with TRBJ1-3; D is unclear. There are 16 residues in the CDR3. Germline V gene lookup returns CDR1 MNHEY and CDR2 SVGAGI. Between the trimmed V and J ends, which lost 2 bases and 0 bases, there was a span of 11 bases. Here the CDR3 DNA reads TGTGCCAGCAGTTACAATCGAGGATTCTCTGGAAACACCATATATTTT. Translation: CASSYNRGFSGNTIYF.

V is TRBV6-5 and J is TRBJ2-1; perhaps TRBD2 as D (5 bases). V was pared by 6 bases and J by 1 base, with 13 bases between. The CDR3 totals 15 residues. The germline V gene encodes CDR1 MNHEY and CDR2 SVGAGI. CDR3 protein: CASSSADSSYNEQFF. CDR3 nucleotide sequence: TGTGCCAGCAGCTCAGCGGACTCTTCCTACAATGAGCAGTTCTTC.

The chain employs TRBV2 and TRBJ2-1, with D possibly being TRBD2 (5 bases). Deletions cut 5 bases from V and 5 bases from J, with 10 bases between. CDR1 is SNHLY, CDR2 FYNNEI, per germline. The CDR3 loop spans 13 amino acids. This CDR3 reads CASSRNGNNEQFF. In DNA form, the CDR3 reads TGTGCCAGCAGTAGGAACGGGAACAATGAGCAGTTCTTC.

The J gene is TRBJ1-5, the V gene TRBV19; 9 bases are a match to TRBD1. The CDR3 extends over 14 amino acids. The germline V gene encodes CDR1 LNHDA and CDR2 SQIVND (reference sequence). The trim removed 5 bases at V and 7 bases at J, leaving 6 bases unmatched. The CDR3 sequence is CASSVGQGYQPQHF. CDR3 DNA sequence: TGTGCCAGTAGTGTAGGACAGGGGTACCAGCCCCAGCATTTT.

The chain uses TRBV7-3 and TRBJ1-4, with D possibly matching TRBD1 (5 bases). Between the trimmed V and J ends, which lost 5 bases and 14 bases, there was a span of 18 bases. The germline gives CDR1 SGHTA, CDR2 FQGTGA. This CDR3 is built from 13 residues. In DNA, the CDR3 is TGTGCCAGCAGCCCGTCGCCGGGGGGTCGGCTGTTTTTT. Its translation: CASSPSPGGRLFF. The full variable domain, with the rest looked up from reference TRBV7-3 and TRBJ1-4, is GAGVSQTPSNKVTEKGKYVELRCDPISGHTALYWYRQSLGQGPEFLIYFQGTGAADDSGLPNDRFFAVRPEGSVSTLKIQRTERGDSAVYLCASSPSPGGRLFFGSGTQLSVL.

Here the CDR3 DNA reads TGTGCCAGCAGCGTTGGACAGGGGAGAAACACCATATATTTT. This translates into CASSVGQGRNTIYF. The J gene is TRBJ1-3, the V gene TRBV3-1 (or the pseudogene TRBV3-2), with 9 positions matching TRBD1. Germline CDR1 reads LGHDT; CDR2 reads YNNKEL (reference sequence). Germline trimming cut 5 bases from V and 5 bases from J; bases unmatched to any gene: 4. The CDR3 consists of 14 residues.

V usage is TRBV9 and J usage is TRBJ2-7, with TRBD2 matching 8 bases. The V and J ends lost 0 bases and 2 bases, in that order; junction bases with no gene match: 4. The CDR3 is 15 amino acids. Germline V gene sequence: CDR1 SGDLS, CDR2 YYNGEE. DNA for the CDR3: TGTGCCAGCAGCGTAGATCTAGCGGGTCCCTACGAGCAGTACTTC. As protein: CASSVDLAGPYEQYF.

This sequence joins TRBV18 and TRBJ1-2; the D is unclear. Germline lookup yields CDR1 KGHSH and CDR2 LQKENI. V was shortened by 2 bases and J by 4 bases, with 8 bases between the two germline ends. CDR3 length: 13 amino acids. The CDR3 here is CASSPTPGYGYTF. Here the CDR3 DNA reads TGTGCCAGCTCACCAACGCCAGGCTATGGCTACACCTTC.

This chain joins TRBV11-2 and TRBJ1-2; D is possibly TRBD1 (6 bases). V gave up 5 bases and J gave up 4 bases, with 20 bases separating them. In germline, CDR1 is SGHAT, CDR2 FQNNGV. The CDR3 contains 16 residues. The CDR3 spells CASSPIGGGLFYGYTF. As DNA, the CDR3 is TGTGCCAGCAGCCCCATCGGGGGGGGCTTATTCTATGGCTACACCTTC.

The V gene is TRBV29-1, the J gene TRBJ2-4, with 7 positions matching TRBD2. CDR3 length: 18 amino acids. With 0 bases clipped from V and 1 base from J, the junction kept 12 bases outside the gene matches. Germline V gene data show CDR1 as SQVTM and CDR2 as ANQGSEA. CDR3 in amino acids: CSVEDWASGKGAKNIQYF. As DNA, the CDR3 is TGCAGCGTTGAAGATTGGGCTAGCGGTAAAGGGGCCAAAAACATTCAGTACTTC.

V gene TRBV3-1 (or the pseudogene TRBV3-2) combines with J gene TRBJ2-5; D not certain. The length of the CDR3 is 14 residues. Per the germline V gene, CDR1 is LGHDT and CDR2 is YNNKEL (reference sequence). The germline V and J ends were trimmed by 5 bases and 2 bases, with 12 bases remaining between them. The CDR3 nucleotides are TGTGCCAGCAGCTGGTCCTCGCTACAAGAGACCCAGTACTTC. It is translated as CASSWSSLQETQYF.

The count of this clone is one. The chain couples TRBV18 to TRBJ2-3, with 8 positions matching TRBD2. The CDR3 loop spans 15 amino acids. Germline CDR1 KGHSH, CDR2 LQKENI. V lost 3 bases, J lost 3 bases, and 5 bases stayed unmatched. In DNA form, the CDR3 reads TGTGCCAGCTCACCCCTAGCGGGTAAGACAGATACGCAGTATTTT. Translating gives CASSPLAGKTDTQYF.

CDR3 amino acids: CASSLDLAGTTGELFF. CDR3 DNA: TGCGCCAGCAGCTTGGATCTAGCGGGGACGACCGGGGAGCTGTTTTTT. The chain uses TRBV5-1 and TRBJ2-2; 9 bases line up with TRBD2. The V segment lost 0 bases and the J segment 5 bases; nucleotides outside the gene matches: 5. Germline V gene sequence: CDR1 SGHRS, CDR2 YFSETQ. This CDR3 contains 16 residues.

The chain couples TRBV7-9 to TRBJ2-3; no firm D call. From germline, CDR1 is SEHNR and CDR2 FQNEAQ (reference sequence). V lost 5 bases and J 2 bases, leaving 5 bases between the germline ends. CDR3 length: 12 amino acids. The CDR3 DNA is TGTGCCAGCAGCCCAATCACAGATACGCAGTATTTT. This encodes CASSPITDTQYF.

The gene calls are TRBV7-2 and TRBJ2-1, with 10 nucleotides matching TRBD1. Germline V CDR1 and CDR2: SGHTA, FQGNSA. With 1 base clipped from V and 9 bases from J, the junction kept 6 bases outside the gene matches. The CDR3 is 15 amino acids. In DNA form, the CDR3 reads TGTGCCAGCAGCTTAGTGGGCGGGGACAGGGGTGAGCAGTTCTTC. This sequence encodes CASSLVGGDRGEQFF.

This clone was seen a few times. The V and J genes are TRBV6-1 and TRBJ1-4; possible D gene TRBD1, 6 bases. Germline V gives CDR1 MNHNS, CDR2 SASEGT. V shed 4 bases and J shed 0 bases, with 12 bases lying between them. The CDR3 sequence is 16 residues long. This CDR3 reads CASSVRGLATNEKLFF. The CDR3 nucleotides read TGTGCCAGCAGTGTCAGGGGCCTTGCAACTAATGAAAAACTGTTTTTT.

As regards this clone: An end of the junction does not agree with germline; a read error may underlie this. The chain employs TRBV5-1 and TRBJ2-1, with 9 bases fitting TRBD2. CDR1 and CDR2 (germline): SGHRS, YFSETQ. The CDR3 loop spans 16 amino acids. The CDR3 DNA is TGCGCCAGCAGCTTGGAAATAGCGGGAGCCTACGATGAGCAGTTCTTC. It yields the protein CASSLEIAGAYDEQFF.

This chain uses TRBV10-2 with TRBJ2-3; a possible D gene is TRBD2 (5 bases). This CDR3 is 13 amino acids long. Germline V gene data show CDR1 as WSHSY and CDR2 as SAAADI. V lost 2 bases and J lost 3, with 6 bases in between. The CDR3 DNA is TGCGCCAGCAGTGAGGGAGGTACAGATACGCAGTATTTT. It codes for CASSEGGTDTQYF.

This clone was seen once. This rearrangement joins TRBV7-2 to TRBJ1-1, with D maybe TRBD1 (5 bases). Deletions cut 1 base from V and 4 bases from J, with 13 bases between. Germline CDR1 reads SGHTA; CDR2 reads FQGNSA. The CDR3 covers 15 residues. In nucleotides, the CDR3 is TGTGCCAGCAGCTTAGGCAGGGTCTGGGGCACTGAAGCTTTCTTT. Encoded protein: CASSLGRVWGTEAFF.

The chain has TRBV19 and TRBJ1-2, with D possibly matching TRBD1 (5 bases). The V gene lost 3 bases and the J gene lost 7 bases, with 15 bases spanning the gap. This CDR3 has 14 amino acids. Germline-derived CDR1 and CDR2 are LNHDA and SQIVND (reference sequence). DNA for the CDR3: TGTGCCAGTAGTATCCGCGAGACCGACAGTGGCTACACCTTC. It codes for CASSIRETDSGYTF.

This sequence joins TRBV30 and TRBJ1-1; maybe TRBD1 (5 bases). The V and J ends lost 2 bases and 0 bases respectively, with 22 bases between them. CDR1 is GTSNPN and CDR2 is SVGIG in the germline V gene (reference sequence). CDR3 length equals 18 residues. The CDR3 DNA follows: TGTGCCTGGAGTCGTGGGGGGGGATCGTCCCGGATGAACACTGAAGCTTTCTTT. Translating gives CAWSRGGGSSRMNTEAFF.

This clone has only a few counts. The chain joins TRBV28 to TRBJ2-2, with TRBD2 matching over 14 bases. Per the germline V gene, CDR1 is MDHEN and CDR2 is SYDVKM. V trimming: 5 bases; J trimming: 4 bases; junction bases outside the gene matches: 12. The CDR3 loop spans 19 amino acids. The CDR3 loop is CASSAPGLAGVIATGELFF. The CDR3, as DNA: TGTGCCAGCAGTGCGCCGGGACTAGCGGGAGTTATTGCCACCGGGGAGCTGTTTTTT. Full variable domain (remainder filled in from reference TRBV28 and TRBJ2-2): DVKVTQSSRYLVKRTGEKVFLECVQDMDHENMFWYRQDPGLGLRLIYFSYDVKMKEKGDIPEGYSVSREKKERFSLILESASTNQTSMYLCASSAPGLAGVIATGELFFGEGSRLTVL.

The V call is TRBV25-1, the J call TRBJ2-1; D possibly corresponds to TRBD2 (6 bases). V was trimmed by 5 bases and J by 5 bases, leaving 13 bases between them. Germline CDR1 and CDR2: MGHDK and SYGVNS. This CDR3 is 14 amino acids long. The CDR3 loop reads CASSPSGHNNEQFF. In DNA, the CDR3 is TGTGCCAGCAGTCCCAGCGGGCACAACAATGAGCAGTTCTTC.